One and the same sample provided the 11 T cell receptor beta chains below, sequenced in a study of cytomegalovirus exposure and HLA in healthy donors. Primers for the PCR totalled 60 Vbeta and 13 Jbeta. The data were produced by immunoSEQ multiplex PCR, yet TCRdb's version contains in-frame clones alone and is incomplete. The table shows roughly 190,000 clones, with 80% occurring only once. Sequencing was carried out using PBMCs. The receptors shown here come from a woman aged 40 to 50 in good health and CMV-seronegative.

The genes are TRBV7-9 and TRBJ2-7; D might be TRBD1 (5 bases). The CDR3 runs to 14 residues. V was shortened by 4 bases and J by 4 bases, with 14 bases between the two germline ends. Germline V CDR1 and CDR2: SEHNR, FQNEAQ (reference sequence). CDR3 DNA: TGTGCCAGCAGCTATGCAGGGTCTCTTTACGAGCAGTACTTC. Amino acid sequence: CASSYAGSLYEQYF.

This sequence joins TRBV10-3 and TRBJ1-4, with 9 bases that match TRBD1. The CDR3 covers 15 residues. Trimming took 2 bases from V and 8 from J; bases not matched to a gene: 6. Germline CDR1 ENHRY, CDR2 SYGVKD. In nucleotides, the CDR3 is TGTGCCATCAGTGAGACAGGGGGCGCGGAGGAAAAACTGTTTTTT. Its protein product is CAISETGGAEEKLFF.

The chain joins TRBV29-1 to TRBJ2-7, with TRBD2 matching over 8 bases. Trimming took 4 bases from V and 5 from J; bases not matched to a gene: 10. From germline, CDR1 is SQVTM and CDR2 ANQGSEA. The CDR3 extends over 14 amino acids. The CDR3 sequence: CSVAPRGGGDEQYF. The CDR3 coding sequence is TGCAGCGTTGCCCCCCGGGGGGGTGGCGACGAGCAGTACTTC.

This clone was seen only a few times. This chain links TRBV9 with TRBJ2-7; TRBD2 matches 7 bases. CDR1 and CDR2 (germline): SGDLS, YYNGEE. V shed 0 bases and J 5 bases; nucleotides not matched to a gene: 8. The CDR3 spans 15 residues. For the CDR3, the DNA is TGTGCCAGCAGCGTAGTCGGCGCGGGGGTCGACGAGCAGTACTTC. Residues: CASSVVGAGVDEQYF.

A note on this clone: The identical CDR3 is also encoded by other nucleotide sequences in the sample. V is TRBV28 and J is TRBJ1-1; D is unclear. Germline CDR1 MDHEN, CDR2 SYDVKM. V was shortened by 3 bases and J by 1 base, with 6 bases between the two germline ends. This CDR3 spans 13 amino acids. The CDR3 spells CASSFSGNTEAFF. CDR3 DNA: TGTGCCAGCAGTTTCTCGGGGAACACTGAAGCTTTCTTT.

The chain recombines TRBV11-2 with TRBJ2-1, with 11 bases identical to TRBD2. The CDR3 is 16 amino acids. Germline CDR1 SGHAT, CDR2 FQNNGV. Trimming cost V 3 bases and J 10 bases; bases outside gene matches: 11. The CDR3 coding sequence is TGTGCCAGCAGCTTCATAGCGGGAGGGCCGGGAGGGGAGCAGTTCTTC. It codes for CASSFIAGGPGGEQFF.

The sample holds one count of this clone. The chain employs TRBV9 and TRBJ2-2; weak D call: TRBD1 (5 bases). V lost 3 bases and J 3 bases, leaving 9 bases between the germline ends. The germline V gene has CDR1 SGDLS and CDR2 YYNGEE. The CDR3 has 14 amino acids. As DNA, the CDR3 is TGTGCCAGCAGCGCTCAGGGCGACACCGGGGAGCTGTTTTTT. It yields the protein CASSAQGDTGELFF.

The CDR3 DNA follows: TGTGCCAGCAGTCCCGACCCAGGGGGTACTGAAGCTTTCTTT. Amino acid sequence: CASSPDPGGTEAFF. The chain has TRBV28 and TRBJ1-1; 7 bases match TRBD1. CDR1 is MDHEN and CDR2 is SYDVKM in the germline V gene. The junction had 8 bases not matched to a gene; V was cut back by 5 bases and J by 5 bases. The CDR3 extends over 14 amino acids.

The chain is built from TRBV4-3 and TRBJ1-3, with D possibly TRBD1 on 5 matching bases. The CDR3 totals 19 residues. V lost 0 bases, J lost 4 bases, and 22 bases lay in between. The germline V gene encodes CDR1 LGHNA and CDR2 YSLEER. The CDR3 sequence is CASSQDPAGDPKGGNTIYF. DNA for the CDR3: TGCGCCAGCAGCCAAGATCCGGCGGGGGACCCCAAAGGGGGAAACACCATATATTTT.

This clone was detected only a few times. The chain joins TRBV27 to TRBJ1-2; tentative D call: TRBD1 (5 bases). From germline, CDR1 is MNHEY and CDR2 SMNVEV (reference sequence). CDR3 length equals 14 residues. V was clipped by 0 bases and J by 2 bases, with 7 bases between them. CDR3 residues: CASSLSQGNYGYTF. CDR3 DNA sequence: TGTGCCAGCAGTTTATCGCAGGGAAACTATGGCTACACCTTC.

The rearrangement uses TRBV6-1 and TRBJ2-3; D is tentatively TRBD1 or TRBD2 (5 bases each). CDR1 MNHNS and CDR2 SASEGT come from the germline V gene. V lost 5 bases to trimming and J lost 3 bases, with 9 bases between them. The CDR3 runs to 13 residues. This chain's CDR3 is CASSQGETDTQYF. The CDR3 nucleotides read TGTGCCAGCAGTCAAGGGGAGACAGATACGCAGTATTTT.